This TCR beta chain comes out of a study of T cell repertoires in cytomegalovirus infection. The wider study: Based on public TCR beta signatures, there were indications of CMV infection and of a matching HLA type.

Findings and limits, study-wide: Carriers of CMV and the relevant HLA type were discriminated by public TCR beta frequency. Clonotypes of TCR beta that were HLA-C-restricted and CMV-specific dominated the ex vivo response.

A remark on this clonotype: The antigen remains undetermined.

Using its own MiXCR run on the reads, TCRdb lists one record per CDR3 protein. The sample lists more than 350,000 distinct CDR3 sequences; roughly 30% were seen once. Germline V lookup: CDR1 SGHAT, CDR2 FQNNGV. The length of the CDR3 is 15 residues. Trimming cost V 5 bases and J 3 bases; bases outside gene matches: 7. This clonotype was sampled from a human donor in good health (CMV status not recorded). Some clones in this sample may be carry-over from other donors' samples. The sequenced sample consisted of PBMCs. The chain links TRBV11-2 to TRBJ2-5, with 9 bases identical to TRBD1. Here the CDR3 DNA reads TGTGCCAGCAGCCTCAACCGGGACAGGGAAGAGACCCAGTACTTC. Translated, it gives CASSLNRDREETQYF.